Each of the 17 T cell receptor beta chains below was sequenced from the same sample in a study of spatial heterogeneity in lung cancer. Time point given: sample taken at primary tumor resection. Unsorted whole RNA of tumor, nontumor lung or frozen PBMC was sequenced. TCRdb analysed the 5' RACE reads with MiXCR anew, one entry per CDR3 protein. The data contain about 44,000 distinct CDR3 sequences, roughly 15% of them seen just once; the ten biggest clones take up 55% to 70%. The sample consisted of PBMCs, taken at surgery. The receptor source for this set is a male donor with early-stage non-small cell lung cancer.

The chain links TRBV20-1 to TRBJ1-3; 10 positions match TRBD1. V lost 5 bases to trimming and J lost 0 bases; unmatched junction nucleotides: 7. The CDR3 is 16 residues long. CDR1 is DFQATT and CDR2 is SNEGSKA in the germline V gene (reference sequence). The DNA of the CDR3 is TGCAGTGCTTTATCCGGGACAGGGGCCTCTGGAAACACCATATATTTT. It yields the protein CSALSGTGASGNTIYF.

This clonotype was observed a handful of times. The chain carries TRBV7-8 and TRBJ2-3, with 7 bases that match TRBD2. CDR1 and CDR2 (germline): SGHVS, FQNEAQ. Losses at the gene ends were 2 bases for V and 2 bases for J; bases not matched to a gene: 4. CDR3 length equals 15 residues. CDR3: CASSLQSGATDTQYF. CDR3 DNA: TGTGCCAGCAGCTTACAGAGCGGGGCCACAGATACGCAGTATTTT.

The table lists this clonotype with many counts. In DNA, the CDR3 is TGTGCCAGCAGGGAGACTAGCGGGATACGAGAGACCCAGTACTTC. Encoded protein: CASRETSGIRETQYF. The chain links TRBV6-5 to TRBJ2-5, with 11 bases that match TRBD2. There are 15 residues in the CDR3. J lost 4 bases, V lost 6 bases, and 7 bases had no gene match. The V gene's germline CDR1 is MNHEY and CDR2 SVGAGI.

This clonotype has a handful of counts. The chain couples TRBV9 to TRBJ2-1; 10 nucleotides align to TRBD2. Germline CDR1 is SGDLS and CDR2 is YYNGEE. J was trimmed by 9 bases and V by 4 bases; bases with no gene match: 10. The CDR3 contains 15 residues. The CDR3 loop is CASSPQREGLGEQFF. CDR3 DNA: TGTGCCAGCAGCCCTCAGCGGGAGGGCCTCGGTGAGCAGTTCTTC.

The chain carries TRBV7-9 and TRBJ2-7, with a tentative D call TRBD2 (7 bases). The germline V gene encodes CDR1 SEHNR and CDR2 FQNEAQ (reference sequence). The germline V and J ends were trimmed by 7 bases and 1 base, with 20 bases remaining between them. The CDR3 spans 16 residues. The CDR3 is CASNPPGRGLSYEQYF. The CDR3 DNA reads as TGTGCCAGCAACCCCCCCGGCAGGGGACTATCCTACGAGCAGTACTTC.

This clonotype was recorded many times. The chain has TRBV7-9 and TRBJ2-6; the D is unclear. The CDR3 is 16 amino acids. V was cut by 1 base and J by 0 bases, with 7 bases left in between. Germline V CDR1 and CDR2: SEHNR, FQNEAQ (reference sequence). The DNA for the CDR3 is TGTGCCAGCAGCTTAGTCCCCGCCTCTGGGGCCAACGTCCTGACTTTC. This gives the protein CASSLVPASGANVLTF.

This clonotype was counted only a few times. The CDR3: CAAAGGGYNEQFF. CDR3 DNA: TGTGCCGCCGCCGGGGGCGGCTACAATGAGCAGTTCTTC. The V gene is TRBV12-3 or TRBV12-4, the J gene TRBJ2-1; either TRBD1 or TRBD2 may supply D (6 bases each). This CDR3 region has 13 residues. Trimming pared 11 bases from V and 3 bases from J, leaving 14 bases between.

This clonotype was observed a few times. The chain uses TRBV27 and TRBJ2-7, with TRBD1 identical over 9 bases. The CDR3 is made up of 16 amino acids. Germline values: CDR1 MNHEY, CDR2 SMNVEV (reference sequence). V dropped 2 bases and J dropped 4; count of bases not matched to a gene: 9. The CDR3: CASSLLTGGGPYEQYF. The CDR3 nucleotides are TGTGCCAGCAGTTTACTGACAGGGGGTGGACCTTACGAGCAGTACTTC.

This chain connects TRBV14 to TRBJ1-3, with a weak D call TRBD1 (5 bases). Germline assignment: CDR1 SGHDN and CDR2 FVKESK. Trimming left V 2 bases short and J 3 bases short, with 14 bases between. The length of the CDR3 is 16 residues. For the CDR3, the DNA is TGTGCCAGCAGCCAAAATCCCCGAGGGGATGGAAACACCATATATTTT. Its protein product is CASSQNPRGDGNTIYF.

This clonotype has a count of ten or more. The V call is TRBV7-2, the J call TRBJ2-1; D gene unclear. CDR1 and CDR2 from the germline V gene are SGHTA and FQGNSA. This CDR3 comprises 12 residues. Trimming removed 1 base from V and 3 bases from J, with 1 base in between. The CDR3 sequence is CASSLVYNEQFF. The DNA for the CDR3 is TGTGCCAGCAGCTTAGTCTACAATGAGCAGTTCTTC.

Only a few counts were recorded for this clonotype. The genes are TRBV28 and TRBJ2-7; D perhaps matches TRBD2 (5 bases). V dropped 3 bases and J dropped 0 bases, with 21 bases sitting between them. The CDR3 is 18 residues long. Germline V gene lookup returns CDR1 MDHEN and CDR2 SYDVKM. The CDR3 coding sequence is TGTGCCAGCAGTTTCCGGGCCCCTAGAGAGGGAAGCTCCTACGAGCAGTACTTC. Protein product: CASSFRAPREGSSYEQYF.

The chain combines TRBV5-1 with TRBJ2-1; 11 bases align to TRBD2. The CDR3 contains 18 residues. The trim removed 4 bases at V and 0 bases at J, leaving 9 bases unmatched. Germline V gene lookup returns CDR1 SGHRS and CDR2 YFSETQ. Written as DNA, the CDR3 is TGCGCCAGCAGCCGCCTACTAGCGGGGGCCAGCTCCTACAATGAGCAGTTCTTC. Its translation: CASSRLLAGASSYNEQFF.

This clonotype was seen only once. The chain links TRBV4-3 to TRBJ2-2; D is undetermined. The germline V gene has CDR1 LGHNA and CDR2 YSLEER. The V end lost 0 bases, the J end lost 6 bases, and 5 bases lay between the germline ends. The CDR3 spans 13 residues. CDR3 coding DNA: TGCGCCAGCAGCCAAGATAACTCCGGGGAGCTGTTTTTT. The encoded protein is CASSQDNSGELFF.

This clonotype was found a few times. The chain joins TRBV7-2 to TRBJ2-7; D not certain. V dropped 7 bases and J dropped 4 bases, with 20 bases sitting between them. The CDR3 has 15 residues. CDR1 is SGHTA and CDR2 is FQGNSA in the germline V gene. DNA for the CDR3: TGTGCCAGCATCCCCGATCGAAACTCCTTATACGAGCAGTACTTC. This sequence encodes CASIPDRNSLYEQYF.

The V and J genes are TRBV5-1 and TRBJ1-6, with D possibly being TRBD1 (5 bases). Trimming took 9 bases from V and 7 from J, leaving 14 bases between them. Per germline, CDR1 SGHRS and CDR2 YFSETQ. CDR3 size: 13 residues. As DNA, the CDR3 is TGCGCCACCGGGACGGGGGAGAATTCACCCCTCCACTTT. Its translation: CATGTGENSPLHF.

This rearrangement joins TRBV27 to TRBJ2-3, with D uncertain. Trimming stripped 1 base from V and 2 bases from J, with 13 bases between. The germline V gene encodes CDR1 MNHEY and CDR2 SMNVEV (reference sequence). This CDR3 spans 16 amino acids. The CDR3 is CASSLFARPDTDTQYF. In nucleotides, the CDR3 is TGTGCCAGCAGTTTATTCGCGAGACCCGACACAGATACGCAGTATTTT.

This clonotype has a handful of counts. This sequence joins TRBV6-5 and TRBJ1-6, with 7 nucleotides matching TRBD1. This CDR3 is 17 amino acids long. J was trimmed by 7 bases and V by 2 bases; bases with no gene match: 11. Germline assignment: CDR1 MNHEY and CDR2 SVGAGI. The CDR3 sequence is CASSYALATGLNSPLHF. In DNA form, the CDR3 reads TGTGCCAGCAGTTACGCCCTCGCGACAGGGCTCAATTCACCCCTCCACTTT.